The text below deals with one TCR beta chain. Its antigen is not identified. Naivety among CD8 cells was defined by CD45RO negativity and positive CCR7 selection, thereby excluding terminally differentiated effector memory CD45RA+ cells. Sequenced by immunoSEQ multiplex PCR; TCRdb stores in-frame clones only, minus some. The repertoire holds millions of clones, with roughly 94% as singletons. These data belong to a study of shared clonotypes between healthy human individuals. The CDR3 spans 15 residues. The germline V gene encodes CDR1 LNHDA and CDR2 SQIVND (reference sequence). Trimming took 5 bases from V and 3 from J, leaving 17 bases between them. Study findings and constraints: Sequencing depth was expected to affect clonotype sharing among donors.

V usage is TRBV19 and J usage is TRBJ2-7; perhaps TRBD2 as D (8 bases). This receptor was taken from a young man in good health. The sample taken for sequencing was naive CD8+ T cells sorted from blood. CDR3 residues: CASSHSGNRGYEQYF. CDR3 nucleotide sequence: TGTGCCAGTAGTCATAGCGGGAACAGGGGCTACGAGCAGTACTTC.